The 4 T cell receptor beta chains presented below share a single source sample, sequenced in a study of blood T cell repertoires in COVID-19. Using immunoSEQ multiplex PCR, the repertoire was profiled, and TCRdb retains in-frame clones only, with some absent. This table holds fewer than 700,000 clones, about 88% found once. The sample consisted of peripheral blood. These receptors were obtained from a woman aged 50 to 65 with COVID-19, enrolled during active disease.

V is TRBV13 and J is TRBJ1-2; TRBD1 matches at 8 bases. The ends lost 6 bases at V and 1 base at J; junction bases unmatched: 10. The CDR3 consists of 16 residues. CDR1 is PRHDT, CDR2 FYEKMQ, per germline (reference sequence). CDR3 loop: CASSLQTGGGNYGYTF. DNA of the CDR3: TGTGCCAGCAGTTTACAAACAGGGGGTGGTAACTATGGCTACACCTTC.

The chain joins TRBV3-1 (or the pseudogene TRBV3-2) to TRBJ1-4, with TRBD1 identical over 7 bases. The CDR3 loop spans 13 amino acids. With 1 base clipped from V and 15 bases from J, the junction kept 8 bases outside the gene matches. The germline gives CDR1 LGHDT, CDR2 YNNKEL (reference sequence). CDR3 coding DNA: TGTGCCAGCAGCCAAGGCCCCGGGACAGTCTTGTTTTTT. This sequence encodes CASSQGPGTVLFF.

This clone has just a few counts. The chain links TRBV19 to TRBJ1-1, with D maybe TRBD1 (6 bases). The CDR3 loop spans 15 amino acids. V gave up 7 bases and J gave up 0 bases, with 15 bases separating them. Germline lookup yields CDR1 LNHDA and CDR2 SQIVND (reference sequence). The CDR3 protein is CASTLQGSMNTEAFF. The CDR3, as DNA: TGTGCCAGTACTTTACAGGGATCCATGAACACTGAAGCTTTCTTT. Filled out from reference TRBV19 and TRBJ1-1, the complete variable domain reads DGGITQSPKYLFRKEGQNVTLSCEQNLNHDAMYWYRQDPGQGLRLIYYSQIVNDFQKGDIAEGYSVSREKKESFPLTVTSAQKNPTAFYLCASTLQGSMNTEAFFGQGTRLTVV.

This chain links TRBV6-5 with TRBJ1-1, with D unresolved. The germline gives CDR1 MNHEY, CDR2 SVGAGI. The V end was cut by 7 bases, the J end by 0 bases, with 9 bases between. CDR3 length equals 13 residues. The chain's CDR3 is CASNFGVNTEAFF. The CDR3 coding sequence is TGTGCCAGCAACTTCGGGGTGAACACTGAAGCTTTCTTT.